This TCR beta chain was recovered during a study of cytomegalovirus exposure and HLA in healthy donors. Study-wide context: Among the roughly 370 genotyped donors, approximately 82% were placed in the Caucasian-associated ancestry cluster.

Findings and caveats of the study: In a later analysis, the majority of CMV-associated beta chains seemingly showed HLA restriction. Because they were indistinguishable, some V segments, including TRBV6-2 and TRBV6-3, were excluded. Later analysis indicated greater clonal expansion among HLA-associated TCR beta chains than among equally common other chains.

This CDR3 comprises 15 residues. CDR1 and CDR2 (germline): SGHTA, FQGNSA. V lost 5 bases to trimming and J lost 1 base; unmatched junction nucleotides: 7. This clone was detected only a few times. Its specificity is unknown. PCR primers comprised 60 Vbeta and 13 Jbeta primers. TCRdb's copy holds only in-frame clones and misses some; the assay was immunoSEQ multiplex PCR. Of tens of thousands of clones in the sample, over 70% were seen once. The sequence came from a woman aged 40 to 50 in good health and CMV-seronegative. Sequenced sample: PBMCs. The rearrangement joins TRBV7-2 to TRBJ2-5; 7 bases are shared with TRBD1. CDR3: CASSPQDRAQETQYF. CDR3 nucleotides: TGTGCCAGCAGCCCCCAAGACAGGGCCCAAGAGACCCAGTACTTC.